This TCR beta chain came from a study of cytomegalovirus exposure and HLA in healthy donors. This clone was seen just once. Its antigen is unidentified. Findings and limits, study-wide: The tendency of first-cohort TCR clusters to co-occur in the roughly 120 validation repertoires was the finding of a later analysis.

Method: immunoSEQ multiplex PCR; TCRdb's copy keeps in-frame clones and lacks some. The sample has roughly 280,000 clones, 65% to 90% seen once. The V gene's germline CDR1 is MNHNS and CDR2 SASEGT. CDR3 length equals 13 residues. V dropped 10 bases and J dropped 6 bases, with 15 bases sitting between them. V and J are TRBV6-1 and TRBJ1-4; TRBD1 might be the D (6 bases). The clonotype was recovered from a young woman in good health and CMV-seronegative. Sample: PBMCs. For the CDR3, the DNA is TGTGCCACTTGGGGGCCACATGATGAAAAACTGTTTTTT. Its translation is CATWGPHDEKLFF.